Sequencing of this TCR beta chain was carried out in a study of T cell clones after liver transplantation (dated by TCRdb to 2018 to 2020). Regarding the study in general: The samples were obtained from ITN030ST, a randomized trial that attempted immunosuppression withdrawal within 2 years after liver transplantation. Of the 8 liver transplant recipients making up the studied cohort, 3 were classified as tolerant and 5 as non-tolerant. Of the eight recipients, three were HCV-positive, while the remaining recipients had been transplanted for non-autoimmune, non-viral indications. Blood samples were collected pre-transplant, then pre-randomization ahead of withdrawal, and finally post-randomization once withdrawal had either been completed or failed. As an antigen-independent comparator for the donor-reactive sequences, third party-reactive TCRbeta sequences from pre-transplant MLRs were identified as well. Donor-reactive T cell clones were identified by TCRbeta sequencing after a pre-transplant mixed lymphocyte reaction and then tracked in post-transplant blood. Tolerance meant complete immunosuppression withdrawal for at least one year without liver enzymes rising beyond twice the upper limit of normal. Until randomization at 12-24 months post-transplant, subjects were given standard immunosuppression, with no induction therapy. Results and caveats for the whole study, not just this receptor: Donor-reactive sequences decreased more than third party-reactive sequences, which suggests partial antigen-specific deletion that was not related to withdrawal success. Circulating donor-reactive CD4 TCRbeta sequences fell significantly post-transplant in 5 of 8 subjects, irrespective of tolerance or HCV status. Because no allograft tissue specimens were available, donor-reactive T cells may have migrated into the graft instead of being deleted. When repertoire turnover was accounted for, significantly reduced detection of donor-reactive sequences was found in 7 of 8 subjects for CD4 and in 8 of 8 subjects for CD8. Conclusions were preliminary, limited by small, heterogeneous patient numbers and non-standardized post-transplant time points. In a couple of subjects, low numbers of available donor cells limited the measurable donor-reactive repertoire.

High-throughput TCRbeta CDR3 sequencing of frozen genomic DNA was performed by immunoSEQ, including PCR amplification, mapping, bias correction and internal controls. The authors processed their data as follows. Productive rearrangements were retained, and unique TCRbeta sequences were defined by the CDR3 nucleotide sequence together with the V and J gene. For a sequence to be called donor-reactive, it needed a frequency of at least 0.01% and at least 5-fold expansion in CFSE-low cells compared with unstimulated pre-transplant cells. Minimum frequency thresholds were set for each subject based on the unstimulated sample with the lowest template count, ensuring at least 90% detection power. Repertoire turnover was measured by Jensen-Shannon divergence between the top 1000 TCRbeta sequences post- and pre-transplant. Two-sided Fisher's exact tests were used to test for changes in how often donor-reactive sequences were detected. Not all clones reach the TCRdb copy of this immuneACCESS table, which keeps in-frame sequences only. Checked studies attribute under half of the gap to unresolved V genes and leave the rest unexplained. The V and J calls and clone size were taken over from that table, and D and trimming were inferred from the DNA. Recorded for this sample are roughly 40,000 clones; around 83% of them occurred a single time. Of the sample, approximately 2.7% falls within the top ten clones.

Thawed unstimulated PBMCs were stained for CD3, CD4 and CD8 and FACS-sorted into CD3+CD4+ and CD3+CD8+ populations. Each of the 8 studied subjects was randomized to immunosuppression withdrawal. Genomic DNA was isolated with the Qiagen DNeasy Blood and Tissue Kit. Concerning this clone: Which antigen it targets is not known. The record has no base qualities; no much larger clone is one base away.

The specimen was CD4+ T cells from blood, collected 24 months after liver transplant. The TCR originated in a human patient who received a liver transplant. A transplant means some T cells may be of graft donor rather than patient origin.

The CDR3 region has the sequence CASSLGGRNTEAFF. In nucleotides, the sequence is TGTGCCAGCAGCTTAGGGGGGCGGAACACTGAAGCTTTCTTT. The rearrangement joined TRBV7-3 to TRBJ1-1, and the D gene may be TRBD1, 6 bases matching. From the cysteine through the phenylalanine, the CDR3 covers 14 amino acids. CDR3 DNA only is kept here, 42 bases in frame from base 1. According to the germline V gene, CDR1 reads SGHTA and CDR2 reads FQGTGA. V gives up 2 bases and J gives up 1 base, and the segment between their germline ends measures 8 bases.